The clone carrying this T cell receptor beta chain was detected ten times or more. Its matching antigen is unknown. This sample is part of a study of T-cell reconstitution after alpha-beta-depleted transplantation in children. Germline CDR1 reads SQVTM; CDR2 reads ANQGSEA. V was pared by 7 bases and J by 7 bases, with 13 bases between. The CDR3 totals 11 residues. Study outcomes and limitations: Some patients showed high day-60 TCRbeta diversity, which derived from surviving recipient T cells and thymic progenitors. Reportedly, only several hundred clones from non-depleted graft cells drove alpha-beta T-cell counts at about two months. A year had passed since transplant, and T-cell counts and diversity by then came mostly from newly produced T cells.

Preparing the TCRbeta library involved the use of unique molecular identifiers. Using its own MiXCR run on the PCR reads, TCRdb lists one record per CDR3 protein. The sample shows 450,000 to 600,000 distinct CDR3 sequences, 10% to 15% of them seen only once. The clonotype originates from a male patient younger than 18 who had a stem cell transplant for acute myeloid leukemia, so the T cells may come from the graft donor. The sequencing here drew on PBMCs, mostly from graft donor cells, taken 360 days after TCRalphabeta/CD19-depleted stem cell transplant. The rearrangement uses TRBV29-1 and TRBJ1-1; tentative D call: TRBD1 (6 bases). The CDR3 DNA reads TGCAGCGCCCATGGACAGATTGAAGCTTTCTTT. Its protein is CSAHGQIEAFF.